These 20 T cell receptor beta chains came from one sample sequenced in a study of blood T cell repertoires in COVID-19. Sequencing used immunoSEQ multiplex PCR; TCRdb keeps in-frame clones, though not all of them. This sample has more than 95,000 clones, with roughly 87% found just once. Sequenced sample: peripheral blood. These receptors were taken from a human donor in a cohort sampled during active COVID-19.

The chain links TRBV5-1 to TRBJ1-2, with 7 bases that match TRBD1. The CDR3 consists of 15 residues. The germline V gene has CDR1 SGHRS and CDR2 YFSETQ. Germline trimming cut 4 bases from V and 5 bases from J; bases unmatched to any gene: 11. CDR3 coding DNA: TGCGCCAGCAGCCCCGGACAGGTCCTGGCATATGGCTACACCTTC. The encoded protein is CASSPGQVLAYGYTF.

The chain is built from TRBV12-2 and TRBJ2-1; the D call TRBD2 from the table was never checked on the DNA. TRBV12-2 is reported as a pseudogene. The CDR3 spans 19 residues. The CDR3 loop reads CASRLERLAGGPPYNEQFF. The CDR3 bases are TGTGCAAGTCGCTTAGAAAGACTAGCGGGAGGGCCCCCCTACAATGAGCAGTTCTTC.

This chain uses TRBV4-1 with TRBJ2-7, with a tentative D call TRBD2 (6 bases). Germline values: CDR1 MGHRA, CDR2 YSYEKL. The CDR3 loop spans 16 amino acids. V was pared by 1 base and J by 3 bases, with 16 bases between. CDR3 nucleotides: TGCGCCAGCAGCCAAGGCTCGGGGGTTGTGGGCTACGAGCAGTACTTC. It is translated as CASSQGSGVVGYEQYF.

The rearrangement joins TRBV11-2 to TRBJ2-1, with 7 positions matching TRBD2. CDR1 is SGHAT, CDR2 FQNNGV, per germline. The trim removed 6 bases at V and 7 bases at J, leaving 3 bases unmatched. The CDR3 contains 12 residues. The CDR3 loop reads CASSRGGNEQFF. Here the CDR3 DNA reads TGTGCCAGCAGTCGGGGAGGGAATGAGCAGTTCTTC.

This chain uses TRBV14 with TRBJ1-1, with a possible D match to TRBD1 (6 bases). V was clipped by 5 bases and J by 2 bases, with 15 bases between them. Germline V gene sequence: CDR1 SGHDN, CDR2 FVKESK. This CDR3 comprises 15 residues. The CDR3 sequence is CASSARQVVNTEAFF. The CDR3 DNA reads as TGTGCCAGCAGCGCCCGACAGGTTGTTAACACTGAAGCTTTCTTT.

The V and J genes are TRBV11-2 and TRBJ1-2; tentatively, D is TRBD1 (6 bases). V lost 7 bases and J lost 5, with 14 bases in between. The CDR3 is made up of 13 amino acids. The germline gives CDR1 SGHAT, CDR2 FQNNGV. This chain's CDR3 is CASTVQGPYGYTF. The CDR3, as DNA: TGTGCCAGCACAGTACAGGGACCATATGGCTACACCTTC.

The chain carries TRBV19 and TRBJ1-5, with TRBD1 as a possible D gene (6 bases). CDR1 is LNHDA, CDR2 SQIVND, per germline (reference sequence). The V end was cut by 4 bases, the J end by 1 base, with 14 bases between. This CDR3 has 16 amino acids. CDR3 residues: CASSKKTGPSNQPQHF. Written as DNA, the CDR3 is TGTGCCAGTAGTAAGAAGACAGGACCCAGCAATCAGCCCCAGCATTTT.

The CDR3 nucleotides read TGTGCCACCAGGGGGGCCTCACAGGGTGTAGGGGCCTATGGCTACACCTTC. This codes for CATRGASQGVGAYGYTF. The rearrangement uses TRBV28 and TRBJ1-2; 7 bases map to TRBD1. Germline V lookup: CDR1 MDHEN, CDR2 SYDVKM. The V and J ends lost 10 bases and 4 bases, in that order; junction bases with no gene match: 21. The CDR3 is 17 amino acids.

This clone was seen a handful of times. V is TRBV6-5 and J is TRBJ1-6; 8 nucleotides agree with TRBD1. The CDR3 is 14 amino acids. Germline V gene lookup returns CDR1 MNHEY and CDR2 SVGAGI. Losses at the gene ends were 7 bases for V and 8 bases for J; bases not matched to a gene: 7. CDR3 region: CASKAGQGHSPLHF. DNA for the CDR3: TGTGCCAGCAAAGCCGGACAGGGACATTCACCCCTCCACTTT.

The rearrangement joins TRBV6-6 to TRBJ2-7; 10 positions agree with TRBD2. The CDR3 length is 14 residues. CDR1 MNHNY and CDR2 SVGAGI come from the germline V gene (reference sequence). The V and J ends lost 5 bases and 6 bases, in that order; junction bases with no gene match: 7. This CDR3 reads CASSRGTSEFEQYF. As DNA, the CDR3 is TGTGCCAGCAGTAGGGGGACTAGCGAGTTCGAGCAGTACTTC.

The CDR3 DNA reads TGCGCCAGCAGCCAAGATCACAGGGCCAATCAGCCCCAGCATTTT. Translation: CASSQDHRANQPQHF. The genes are TRBV4-1 and TRBJ1-5; weak D call: TRBD1 (6 bases). The germline gives CDR1 MGHRA, CDR2 YSYEKL. This CDR3 is built from 15 residues. Trimming removed 0 bases at V and 3 bases at J, with 9 bases between.

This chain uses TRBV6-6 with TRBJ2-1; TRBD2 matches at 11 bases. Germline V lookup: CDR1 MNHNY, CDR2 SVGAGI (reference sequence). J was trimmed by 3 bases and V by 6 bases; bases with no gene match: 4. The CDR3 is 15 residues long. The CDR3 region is CASSLTSGGYNEQFF. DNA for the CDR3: TGTGCCAGCAGCCTAACTAGCGGGGGCTACAATGAGCAGTTCTTC.

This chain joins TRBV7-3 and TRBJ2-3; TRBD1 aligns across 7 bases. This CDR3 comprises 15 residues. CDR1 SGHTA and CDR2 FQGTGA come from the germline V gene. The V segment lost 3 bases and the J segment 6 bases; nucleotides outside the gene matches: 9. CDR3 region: CASSFVTGNRDTQYF. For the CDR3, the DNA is TGTGCCAGCAGCTTCGTGACAGGGAATAGGGATACGCAGTATTTT.

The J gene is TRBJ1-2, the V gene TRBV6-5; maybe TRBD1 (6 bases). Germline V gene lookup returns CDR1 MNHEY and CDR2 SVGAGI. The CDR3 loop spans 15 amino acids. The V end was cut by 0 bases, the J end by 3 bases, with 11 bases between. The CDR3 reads CASSYSGRGDYGYTF. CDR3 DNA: TGTGCCAGCAGTTACTCGGGCAGGGGCGACTATGGCTACACCTTC.

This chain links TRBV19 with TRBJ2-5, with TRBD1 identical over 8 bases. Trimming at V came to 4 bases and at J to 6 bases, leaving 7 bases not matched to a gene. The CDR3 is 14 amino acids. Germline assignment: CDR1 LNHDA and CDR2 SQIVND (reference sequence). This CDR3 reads CASSTQGAGKTQYF. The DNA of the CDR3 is TGTGCCAGTAGTACCCAGGGGGCCGGGAAGACCCAGTACTTC.

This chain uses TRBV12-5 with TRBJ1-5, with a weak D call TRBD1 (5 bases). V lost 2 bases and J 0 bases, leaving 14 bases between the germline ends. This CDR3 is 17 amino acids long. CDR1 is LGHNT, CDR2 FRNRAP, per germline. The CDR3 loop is CASGLFLTAGSNQPQHF. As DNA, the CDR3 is TGTGCTAGTGGTTTGTTTCTGACAGCCGGTAGCAATCAGCCCCAGCATTTT.

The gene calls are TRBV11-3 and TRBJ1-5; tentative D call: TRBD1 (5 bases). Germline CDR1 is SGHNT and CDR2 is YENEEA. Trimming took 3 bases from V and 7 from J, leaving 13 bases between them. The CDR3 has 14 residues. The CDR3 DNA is TGTGCCAGCAGCTTGAAAGGGGCCAACCAGCCCCAGCATTTT. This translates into CASSLKGANQPQHF.

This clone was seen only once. CDR3 protein: CASARQGEAYF. The CDR3, as DNA: TGTGCCAGCGCCAGACAGGGTGAGGCGTACTTC. The rearrangement joins TRBV25-1 to TRBJ2-7; 7 nucleotides agree with TRBD1. Germline values: CDR1 MGHDK, CDR2 SYGVNS. The ends lost 8 bases at V and 12 bases at J; junction bases unmatched: 10. The CDR3 totals 11 residues.

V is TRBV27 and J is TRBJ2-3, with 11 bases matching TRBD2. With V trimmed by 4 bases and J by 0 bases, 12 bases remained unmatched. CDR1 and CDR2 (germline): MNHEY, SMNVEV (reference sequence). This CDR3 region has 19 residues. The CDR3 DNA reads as TGTGCCAGCAGTTCCACCGGGACTAGCGGACGCCCTAGCACAGATACGCAGTATTTT. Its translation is CASSSTGTSGRPSTDTQYF.

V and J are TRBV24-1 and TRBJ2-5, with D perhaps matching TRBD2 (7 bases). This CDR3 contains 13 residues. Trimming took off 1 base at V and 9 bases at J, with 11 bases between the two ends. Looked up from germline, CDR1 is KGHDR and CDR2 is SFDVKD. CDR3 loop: CATSDFTGRAQYF. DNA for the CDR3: TGTGCCACCAGTGATTTCACAGGGAGGGCCCAGTACTTC.